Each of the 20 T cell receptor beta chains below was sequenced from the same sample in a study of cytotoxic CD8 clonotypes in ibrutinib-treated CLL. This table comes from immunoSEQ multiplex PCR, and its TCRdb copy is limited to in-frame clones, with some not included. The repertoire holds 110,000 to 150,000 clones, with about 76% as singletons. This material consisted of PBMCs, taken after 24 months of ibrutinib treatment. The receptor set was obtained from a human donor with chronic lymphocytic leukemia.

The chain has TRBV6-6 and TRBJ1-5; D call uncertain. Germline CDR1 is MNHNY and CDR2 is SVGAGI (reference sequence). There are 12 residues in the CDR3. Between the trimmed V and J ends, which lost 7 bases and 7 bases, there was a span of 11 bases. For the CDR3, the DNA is TGTGCCAGCACCACCGCTGGGCAGCCCCAGCATTTT. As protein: CASTTAGQPQHF.

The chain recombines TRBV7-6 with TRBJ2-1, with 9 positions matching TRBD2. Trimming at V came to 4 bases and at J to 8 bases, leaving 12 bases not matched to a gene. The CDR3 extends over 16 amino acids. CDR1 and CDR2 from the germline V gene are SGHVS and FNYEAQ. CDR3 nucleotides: TGTGCCAGCAGCTGGGCCGGGGCGGGAGGGCCGGATGAGCAGTTCTTC. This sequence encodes CASSWAGAGGPDEQFF. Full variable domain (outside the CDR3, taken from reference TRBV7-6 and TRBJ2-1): GAGVSQSPRYKVTKRGQDVALRCDPISGHVSLYWYRQALGQGPEFLTYFNYEAQQDKSGLPNDRFSAERPEGSISTLTIQRTEQRDSAMYRCASSWAGAGGPDEQFFGPGTRLTVL.

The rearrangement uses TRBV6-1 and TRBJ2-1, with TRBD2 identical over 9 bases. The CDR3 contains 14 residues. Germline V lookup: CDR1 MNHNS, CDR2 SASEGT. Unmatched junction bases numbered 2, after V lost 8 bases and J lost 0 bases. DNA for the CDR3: TGTGCCAGCCTTAGCGGGAGCTCCTACAATGAGCAGTTCTTC. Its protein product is CASLSGSSYNEQFF.

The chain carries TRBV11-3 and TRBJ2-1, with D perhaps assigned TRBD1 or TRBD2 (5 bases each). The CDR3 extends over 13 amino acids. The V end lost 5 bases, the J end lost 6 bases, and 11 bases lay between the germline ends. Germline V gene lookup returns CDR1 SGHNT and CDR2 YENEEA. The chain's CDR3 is CASSLGVGNEQFF. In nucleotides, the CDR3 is TGTGCCAGCAGCCTGGGGGTCGGCAATGAGCAGTTCTTC.

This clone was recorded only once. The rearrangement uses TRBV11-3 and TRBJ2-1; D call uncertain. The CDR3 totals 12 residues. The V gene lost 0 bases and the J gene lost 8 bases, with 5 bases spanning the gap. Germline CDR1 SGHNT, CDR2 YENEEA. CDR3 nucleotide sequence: TGTGCCAGCAGCTTAGAGGGCTATGAGCAGTTCTTC. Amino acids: CASSLEGYEQFF.

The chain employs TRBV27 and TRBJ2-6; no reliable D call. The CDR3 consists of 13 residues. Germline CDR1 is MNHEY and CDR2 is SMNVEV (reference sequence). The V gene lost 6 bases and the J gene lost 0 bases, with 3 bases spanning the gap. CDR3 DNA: TGTGCCAGCAGACCCTCTGGGGCCAACGTCCTGACTTTC. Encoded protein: CASRPSGANVLTF.

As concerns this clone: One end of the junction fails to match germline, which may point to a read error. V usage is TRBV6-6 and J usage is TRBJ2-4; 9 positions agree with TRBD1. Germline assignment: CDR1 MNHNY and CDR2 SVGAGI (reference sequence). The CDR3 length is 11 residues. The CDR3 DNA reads TGTGCCAGCAGCGCGGGACAGGGCTTATTCTTC. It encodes CASSAGQGLFF.

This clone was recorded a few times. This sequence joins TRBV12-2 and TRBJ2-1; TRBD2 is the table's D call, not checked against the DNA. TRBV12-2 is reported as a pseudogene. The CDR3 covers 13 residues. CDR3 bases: TGTGCAAGTCGCTTACTCCTAGCGGGTGAGCAGTTCTTC. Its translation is CASRLLLAGEQFF.

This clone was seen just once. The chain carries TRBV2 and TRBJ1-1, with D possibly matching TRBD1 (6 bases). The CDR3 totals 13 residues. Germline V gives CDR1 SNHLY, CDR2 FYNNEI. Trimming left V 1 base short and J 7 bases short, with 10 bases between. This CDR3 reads CASSEGRGFEAFF. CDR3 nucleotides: TGTGCCAGCAGTGAAGGCAGGGGTTTTGAAGCTTTCTTT.

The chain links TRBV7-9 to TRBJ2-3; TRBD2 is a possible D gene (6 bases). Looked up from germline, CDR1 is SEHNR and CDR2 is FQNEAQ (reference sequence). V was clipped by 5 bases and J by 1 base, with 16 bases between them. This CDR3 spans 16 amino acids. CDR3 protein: CASSPGTSSGTDTQYF. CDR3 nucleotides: TGTGCCAGCAGCCCCGGCACTAGCAGCGGCACAGATACGCAGTATTTT.

The DNA of the CDR3 is TGTGCCAGCAGCCGGGACAGATACGAGCAGTACTTC. Its protein product is CASSRDRYEQYF. This sequence joins TRBV7-2 and TRBJ2-7; 7 bases match TRBD1. The CDR3 loop spans 12 amino acids. The V gene's germline CDR1 is SGHTA and CDR2 FQGNSA. V lost 5 bases, J lost 4 bases, and 2 bases stayed unmatched.

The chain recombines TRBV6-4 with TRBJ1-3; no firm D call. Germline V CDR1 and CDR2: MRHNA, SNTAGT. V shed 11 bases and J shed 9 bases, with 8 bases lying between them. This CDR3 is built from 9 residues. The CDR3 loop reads CAGRCTIYF. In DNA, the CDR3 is TGTGCCGGGAGGTGCACCATATATTTT.

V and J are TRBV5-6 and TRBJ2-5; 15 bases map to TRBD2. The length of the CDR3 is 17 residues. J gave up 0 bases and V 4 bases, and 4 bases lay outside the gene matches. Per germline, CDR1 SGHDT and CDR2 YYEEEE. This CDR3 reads CASSPGTSGRYQETQYF. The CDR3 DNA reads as TGTGCCAGCAGCCCCGGGACTAGCGGGAGGTACCAAGAGACCCAGTACTTC. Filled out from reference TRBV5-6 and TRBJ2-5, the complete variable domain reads DAGVTQSPTHLIKTRGQQVTLRCSPKSGHDTVSWYQQALGQGPQFIFQYYEEEERQRGNFPDRFSGHQFPNYSSELNVNALLLGDSALYLCASSPGTSGRYQETQYFGPGTRLLVL.

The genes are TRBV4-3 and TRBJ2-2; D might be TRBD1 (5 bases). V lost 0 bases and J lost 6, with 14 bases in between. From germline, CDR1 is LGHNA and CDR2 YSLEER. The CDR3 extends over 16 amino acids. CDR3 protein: CASSQDPQGWAGELFF. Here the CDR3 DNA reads TGCGCCAGCAGCCAAGATCCGCAGGGCTGGGCCGGGGAGCTGTTTTTT.

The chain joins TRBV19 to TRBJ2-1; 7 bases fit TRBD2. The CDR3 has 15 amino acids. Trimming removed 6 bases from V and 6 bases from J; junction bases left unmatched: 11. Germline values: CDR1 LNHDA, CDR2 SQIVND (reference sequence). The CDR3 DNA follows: TGTGCCAGTAGGCCAGGGACTAAGCTACCCAATGAGCAGTTCTTC. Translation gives CASRPGTKLPNEQFF.

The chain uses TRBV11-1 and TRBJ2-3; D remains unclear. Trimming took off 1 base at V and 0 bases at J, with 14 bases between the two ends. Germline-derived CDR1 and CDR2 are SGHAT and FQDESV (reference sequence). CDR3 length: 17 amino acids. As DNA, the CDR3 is TGTGCCAGCAGCTTAGGGTGGCTGGAGACCAGCACAGATACGCAGTATTTT. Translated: CASSLGWLETSTDTQYF.

This CDR3 reads CASSGPYGGEQYF. CDR3 in DNA: TGTGCCAGTAGCGGACCTTACGGCGGCGAGCAGTACTTC. The V and J genes are TRBV19 and TRBJ2-7; D remains unclear. Germline V lookup: CDR1 LNHDA, CDR2 SQIVND (reference sequence). V was clipped by 6 bases and J by 6 bases, with 15 bases between them. This CDR3 has 13 residues.

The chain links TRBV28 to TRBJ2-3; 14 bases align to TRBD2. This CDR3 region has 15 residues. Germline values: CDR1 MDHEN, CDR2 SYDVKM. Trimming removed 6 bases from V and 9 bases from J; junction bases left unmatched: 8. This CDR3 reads CASSRGLAGGRTQYF. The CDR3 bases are TGTGCCAGCAGCCGCGGACTAGCGGGAGGTCGAACGCAGTATTTT.

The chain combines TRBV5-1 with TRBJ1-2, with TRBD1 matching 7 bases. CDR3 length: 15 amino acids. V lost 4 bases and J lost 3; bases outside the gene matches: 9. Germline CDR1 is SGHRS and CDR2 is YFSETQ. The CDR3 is CASSKGWTGDYGYTF. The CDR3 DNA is TGCGCCAGCAGCAAGGGCTGGACAGGCGACTATGGCTACACCTTC. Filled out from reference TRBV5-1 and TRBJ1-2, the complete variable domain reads KAGVTQTPRYLIKTRGQQVTLSCSPISGHRSVSWYQQTPGQGLQFLFEYFSETQRNKGNFPGRFSGRQFSNSRSEMNVSTLELGDSALYLCASSKGWTGDYGYTFGSGTRLTVV.

For the CDR3, the DNA is TGTGCCAGCAGCGTAGGGGGCGGGACCCGCTTCAATGAGCAGTTCTTC. This translates into CASSVGGGTRFNEQFF. This rearrangement joins TRBV9 to TRBJ2-1, with D perhaps matching TRBD2 (6 bases). Germline V gives CDR1 SGDLS, CDR2 YYNGEE. The CDR3 covers 16 residues. The V and J ends lost 0 bases and 6 bases respectively, with 16 bases between them.